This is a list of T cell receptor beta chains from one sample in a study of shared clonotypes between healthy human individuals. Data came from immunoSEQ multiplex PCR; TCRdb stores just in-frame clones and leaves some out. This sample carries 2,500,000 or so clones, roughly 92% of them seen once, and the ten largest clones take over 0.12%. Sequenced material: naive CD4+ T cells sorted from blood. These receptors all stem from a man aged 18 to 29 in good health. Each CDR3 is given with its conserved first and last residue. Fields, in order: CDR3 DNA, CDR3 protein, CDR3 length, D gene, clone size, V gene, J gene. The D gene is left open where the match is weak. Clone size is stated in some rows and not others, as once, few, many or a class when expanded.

CDR3nt: TGTGCCAGCAGCTCCCCCCTCGGGAGGAATGAGCAGTTCTTC
CDR3aa: CASSSPLGRNEQFF
len: 14
d_gene: TRBD2
abundance: .
v_gene: TRBV11-2
j_gene: TRBJ2-1

CDR3nt: TGTGCCAGCAGCTTGCAGGGGGCGGGTCAAGAGACCCAGTACTTC
CDR3aa: CASSLQGAGQETQYF
len: 15
d_gene: TRBD1
abundance: .
v_gene: TRBV5-4
j_gene: TRBJ2-5

CDR3nt: TGTGCCAGCAGTCCCGGACCTCGATACAATGAGCAGTTCTTC
CDR3aa: CASSPGPRYNEQFF
len: 14
d_gene: .
abundance: once
v_gene: TRBV6-6
j_gene: TRBJ2-1

CDR3nt: TGTGCCAGCAGCTTCGGACAGGGGACAGAAGCTTTCTTT
CDR3aa: CASSFGQGTEAFF
len: 13
d_gene: TRBD1
abundance: few
v_gene: TRBV5-4
j_gene: TRBJ1-1

CDR3nt: TGCGCCAGCAGTGCCCCATCGAATGAGCAGTTCTTC
CDR3aa: CASSAPSNEQFF
len: 12
d_gene: .
abundance: .
v_gene: TRBV10-2
j_gene: TRBJ2-1

CDR3nt: TGTGCCAGCAGTTTAGAGGATAGGAACACCGGGGAGCTGTTTTTT
CDR3aa: CASSLEDRNTGELFF
len: 15
d_gene: .
abundance: .
v_gene: TRBV27
j_gene: TRBJ2-2

CDR3nt: TGTGCCTGGAGTGTACTCCCCGGACAGGACACTGAAGCTTTCTTT
CDR3aa: CAWSVLPGQDTEAFF
len: 15
d_gene: TRBD1
abundance: .
v_gene: TRBV30
j_gene: TRBJ1-1

CDR3nt: TGCGCCAGCAGCTTTAAGTCGGCCGGCGATACGCAGTATTTT
CDR3aa: CASSFKSAGDTQYF
len: 14
d_gene: .
abundance: once
v_gene: TRBV5-1
j_gene: TRBJ2-3

CDR3nt: TGTGCCAGCTCCCTCAGAGGTTACACAGATACGCAGTATTTT
CDR3aa: CASSLRGYTDTQYF
len: 14
d_gene: .
abundance: .
v_gene: TRBV18
j_gene: TRBJ2-3

CDR3nt: TGCGCCAGCAGCCGACGGACTAGCGGGCAAGAGACCCAGTACTTC
CDR3aa: CASSRRTSGQETQYF
len: 15
d_gene: TRBD2
abundance: .
v_gene: TRBV5-1
j_gene: TRBJ2-5

CDR3nt: TGCGCCAGCAGCTTGGGGGCCAGCGGGAGGGCCAATGAGCAGTTCTTC
CDR3aa: CASSLGASGRANEQFF
len: 16
d_gene: TRBD2
abundance: .
v_gene: TRBV5-1
j_gene: TRBJ2-1

CDR3nt: TGTGCCAGTAGTATCTTGGGGGCCGGAGCTTTCTTT
CDR3aa: CASSILGAGAFF
len: 12
d_gene: .
abundance: .
v_gene: TRBV19
j_gene: TRBJ1-1

CDR3nt: TGCGCCAGCAGCCACCGGGGGACAGGGGCCTCCGGGGAGCTGTTTTTT
CDR3aa: CASSHRGTGASGELFF
len: 16
d_gene: TRBD1
abundance: .
v_gene: TRBV5-1
j_gene: TRBJ2-2

CDR3nt: TGTGCCTGGAGTGTAGGAGGGGGCAATCAGCCCCAGCATTTT
CDR3aa: CAWSVGGGNQPQHF
len: 14
d_gene: .
abundance: .
v_gene: TRBV30
j_gene: TRBJ1-5

CDR3nt: TGTGCCAGCAGTTTCGGTCTCTACAATGAGCAGTTCTTC
CDR3aa: CASSFGLYNEQFF
len: 13
d_gene: .
abundance: once
v_gene: TRBV27
j_gene: TRBJ2-1

CDR3nt: TGTGCCAGCAGCCGATCCCAGGGGAGGGAGTCGTTCTTC
CDR3aa: CASSRSQGRESFF
len: 13
d_gene: .
abundance: .
v_gene: TRBV27
j_gene: TRBJ2-1

CDR3nt: TGTGCCAGCAGTTCCGGGACTGTGAGCTCCTACAATGAGCAGTTCTTC
CDR3aa: CASSSGTVSSYNEQFF
len: 16
d_gene: .
abundance: .
v_gene: TRBV5-4
j_gene: TRBJ2-1

CDR3nt: TGTGCCTGGGTCGGGCAGGGGGGATCACCCCTCCACTTT
CDR3aa: CAWVGQGGSPLHF
len: 13
d_gene: TRBD1
abundance: .
v_gene: TRBV30
j_gene: TRBJ1-6

CDR3nt: TGTGCCAGCAGCCCTTCGGGGAAACCCTGGGAGCAGTACTTC
CDR3aa: CASSPSGKPWEQYF
len: 14
d_gene: .
abundance: .
v_gene: TRBV7-9
j_gene: TRBJ2-7

CDR3nt: TGTGCCAGCAGAGAGACCCCAGGGCCTGGAAACACCATATATTTT
CDR3aa: CASRETPGPGNTIYF
len: 15
d_gene: .
abundance: once
v_gene: TRBV6-1
j_gene: TRBJ1-3

CDR3nt: TGTGCCAGTAGTATTCAGCAGACCCAGCTGTTTTTT
CDR3aa: CASSIQQTQLFF
len: 12
d_gene: .
abundance: .
v_gene: TRBV19
j_gene: TRBJ2-2

CDR3nt: TGTGCCAGCAGTTTCACCAGCGCAAACGAGCAGTACTTC
CDR3aa: CASSFTSANEQYF
len: 13
d_gene: .
abundance: .
v_gene: TRBV28
j_gene: TRBJ2-7

CDR3nt: TGTGCCAGCTTTGACAGGGCATCCTACAATGAGCAGTTCTTC
CDR3aa: CASFDRASYNEQFF
len: 14
d_gene: TRBD1
abundance: .
v_gene: TRBV5-6
j_gene: TRBJ2-1

CDR3nt: TGCAGCGACCTCAAGTGCCATCAGGTTGGCTACACCTTC
CDR3aa: CSDLKCHQVGYTF
len: 13
d_gene: .
abundance: .
v_gene: TRBV29-1
j_gene: TRBJ1-2